This paragraph covers one T cell receptor beta chain sequence. All of the donors resided in Nashville, Tennessee, and each was a Caucasian adult. This record belongs to a study of shared clonotypes between healthy human individuals. Across the study: Three plates each covered CD4 naive and memory; CD8 naive two, CD8 memory one.

Produced via immunoSEQ multiplex PCR; TCRdb's table is partial and in-frame only. The sample lists about 600,000 clones, roughly 97% occurring once. The CDR3 totals 15 residues. Germline loops: CDR1 MDHEN, CDR2 SYDVKM. After removal of 5 bases from V and 7 bases from J, the junction contained 13 bases not matched to a gene. The specimen was naive CD4+ T cells sorted from blood. Subset in this sample: CD45RA+ positively selected. The genes are TRBV28 and TRBJ1-1, with 7 bases aligning to TRBD1. The receptor was isolated from a woman in her 30s in good health. The CDR3, as DNA: TGTGCCAGCAGTCTGCCCGACAGGGCCCCGGGTGAAGCTTTCTTT. Its translation: CASSLPDRAPGEAFF. Looking up the rest from reference TRBV28 and TRBJ1-1 gives the full variable domain: DVKVTQSSRYLVKRTGEKVFLECVQDMDHENMFWYRQDPGLGLRLIYFSYDVKMKEKGDIPEGYSVSREKKERFSLILESASTNQTSMYLCASSLPDRAPGEAFFGQGTRLTVV.